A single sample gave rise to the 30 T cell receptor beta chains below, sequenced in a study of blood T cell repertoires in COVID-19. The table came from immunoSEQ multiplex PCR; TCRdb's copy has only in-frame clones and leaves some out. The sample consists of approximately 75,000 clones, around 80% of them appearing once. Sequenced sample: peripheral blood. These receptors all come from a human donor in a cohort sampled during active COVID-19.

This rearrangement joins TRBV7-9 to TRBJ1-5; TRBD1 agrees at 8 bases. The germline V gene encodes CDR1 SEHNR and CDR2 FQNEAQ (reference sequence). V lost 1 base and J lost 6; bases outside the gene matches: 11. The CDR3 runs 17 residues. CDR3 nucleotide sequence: TGTGCCAGCAGCTTAGATCTGGGGACAGGAGAATTTCAGCCCCAGCATTTT. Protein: CASSLDLGTGEFQPQHF.

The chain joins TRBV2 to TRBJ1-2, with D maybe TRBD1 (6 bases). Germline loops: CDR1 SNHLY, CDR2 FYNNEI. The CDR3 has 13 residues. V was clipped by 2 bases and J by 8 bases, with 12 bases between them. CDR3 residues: CASSETSRGGYTF. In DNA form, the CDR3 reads TGTGCCAGCAGTGAAACAAGCAGGGGCGGCTACACCTTC.

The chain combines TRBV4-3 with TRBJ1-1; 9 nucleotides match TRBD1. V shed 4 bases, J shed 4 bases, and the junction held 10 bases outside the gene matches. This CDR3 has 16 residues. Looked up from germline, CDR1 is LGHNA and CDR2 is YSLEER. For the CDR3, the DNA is TGCGCCAGCAGCCGAATCACAGGGGGCAGGAGCACTGAAGCTTTCTTT. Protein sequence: CASSRITGGRSTEAFF.

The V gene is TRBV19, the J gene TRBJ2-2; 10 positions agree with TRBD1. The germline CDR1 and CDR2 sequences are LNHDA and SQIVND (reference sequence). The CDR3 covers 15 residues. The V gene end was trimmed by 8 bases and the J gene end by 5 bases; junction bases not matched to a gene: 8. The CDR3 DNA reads TGTGCCAGTCAGGAAGACAGGGGGCGTACCGGGGAGCTGTTTTTT. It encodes CASQEDRGRTGELFF. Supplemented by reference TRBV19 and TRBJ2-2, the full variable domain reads DGGITQSPKYLFRKEGQNVTLSCEQNLNHDAMYWYRQDPGQGLRLIYYSQIVNDFQKGDIAEGYSVSREKKESFPLTVTSAQKNPTAFYLCASQEDRGRTGELFFGEGSRLTVL.

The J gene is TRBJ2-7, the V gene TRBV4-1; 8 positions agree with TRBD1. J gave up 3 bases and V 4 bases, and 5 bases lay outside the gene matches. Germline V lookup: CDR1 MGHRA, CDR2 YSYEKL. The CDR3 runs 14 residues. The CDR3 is CASSRGTGLYEQYF. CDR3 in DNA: TGCGCCAGCAGCCGGGGGACAGGACTCTACGAGCAGTACTTC.

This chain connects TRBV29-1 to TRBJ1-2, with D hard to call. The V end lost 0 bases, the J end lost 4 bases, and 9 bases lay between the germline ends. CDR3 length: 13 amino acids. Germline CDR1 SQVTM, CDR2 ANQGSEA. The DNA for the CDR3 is TGCAGCGTTGAAGATGGCGGGTCCTATGGCTACACCTTC. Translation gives CSVEDGGSYGYTF.

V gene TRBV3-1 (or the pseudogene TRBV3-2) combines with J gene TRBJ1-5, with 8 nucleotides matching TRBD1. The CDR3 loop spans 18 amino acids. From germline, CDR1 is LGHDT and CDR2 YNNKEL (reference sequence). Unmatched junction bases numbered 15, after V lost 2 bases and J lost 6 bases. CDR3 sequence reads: CASSQTGTGDTWSQPQHF. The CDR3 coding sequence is TGTGCCAGCAGCCAAACCGGGACAGGAGACACATGGAGTCAGCCCCAGCATTTT.

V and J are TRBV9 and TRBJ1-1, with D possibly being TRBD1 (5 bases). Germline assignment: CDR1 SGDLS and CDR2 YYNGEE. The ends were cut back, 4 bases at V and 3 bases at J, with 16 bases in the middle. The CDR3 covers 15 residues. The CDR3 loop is CASSPKTEPYTEAFF. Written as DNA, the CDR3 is TGTGCCAGCAGCCCGAAGACAGAACCTTACACTGAAGCTTTCTTT.

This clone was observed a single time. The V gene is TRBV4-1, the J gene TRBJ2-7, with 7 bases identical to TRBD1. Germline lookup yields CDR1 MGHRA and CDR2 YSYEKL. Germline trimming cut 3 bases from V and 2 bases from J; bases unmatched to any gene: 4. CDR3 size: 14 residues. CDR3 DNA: TGCGCCAGCAGCCAGGCCGGACAGGCCTACGAGCAGTACTTC. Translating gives CASSQAGQAYEQYF.

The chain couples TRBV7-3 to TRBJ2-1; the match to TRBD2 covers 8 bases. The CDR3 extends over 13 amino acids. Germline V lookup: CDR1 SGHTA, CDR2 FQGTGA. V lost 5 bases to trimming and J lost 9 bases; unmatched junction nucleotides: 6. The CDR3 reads CASSRSREGEQFF. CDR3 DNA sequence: TGTGCCAGCAGCCGGTCCCGGGAGGGTGAGCAGTTCTTC.

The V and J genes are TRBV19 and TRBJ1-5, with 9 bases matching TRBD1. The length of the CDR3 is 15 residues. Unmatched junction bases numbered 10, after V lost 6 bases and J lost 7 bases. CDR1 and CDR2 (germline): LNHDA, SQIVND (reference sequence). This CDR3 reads CASRKDTGGRQPQHF. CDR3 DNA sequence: TGTGCCAGTAGGAAAGATACAGGGGGCCGGCAGCCCCAGCATTTT.

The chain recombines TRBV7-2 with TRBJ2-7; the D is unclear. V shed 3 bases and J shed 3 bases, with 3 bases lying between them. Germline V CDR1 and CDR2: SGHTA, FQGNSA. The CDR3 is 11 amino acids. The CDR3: CASSFNYEQYF. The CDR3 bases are TGTGCCAGCAGCTTCAACTACGAGCAGTACTTC. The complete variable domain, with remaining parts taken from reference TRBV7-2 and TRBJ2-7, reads GAGVSQSPSNKVTEKGKDVELRCDPISGHTALYWYRQSLGQGLEFLIYFQGNSAPDKSGLPSDRFSAERTGGSVSTLTIQRTQQEDSAVYLCASSFNYEQYFGPGTRLTVT.

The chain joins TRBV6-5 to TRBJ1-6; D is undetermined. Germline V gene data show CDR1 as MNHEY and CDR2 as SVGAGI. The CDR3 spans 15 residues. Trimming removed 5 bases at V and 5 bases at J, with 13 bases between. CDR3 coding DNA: TGTGCCAGCAGTCCCAACACGGGAGATAATTCACCCCTCCACTTT. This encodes CASSPNTGDNSPLHF.

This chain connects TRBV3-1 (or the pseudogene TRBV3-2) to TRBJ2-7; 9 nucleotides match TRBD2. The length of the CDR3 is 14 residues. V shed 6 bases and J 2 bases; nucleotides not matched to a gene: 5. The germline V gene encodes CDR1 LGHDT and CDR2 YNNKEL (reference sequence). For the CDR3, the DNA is TGTGCCAGCAGTATAGCGGGGGCAGCCTACGAGCAGTACTTC. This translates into CASSIAGAAYEQYF.

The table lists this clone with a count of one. The CDR3, as DNA: TGTGCAAGTCGCTCTTGGGAATTTCGGGGCACTGAAGCTTTCTTT. Amino acid sequence: CASRSWEFRGTEAFF. The chain is built from TRBV12-2 and TRBJ1-1. TRBV12-2 is given as a pseudogene. The CDR3 length is 15 residues.

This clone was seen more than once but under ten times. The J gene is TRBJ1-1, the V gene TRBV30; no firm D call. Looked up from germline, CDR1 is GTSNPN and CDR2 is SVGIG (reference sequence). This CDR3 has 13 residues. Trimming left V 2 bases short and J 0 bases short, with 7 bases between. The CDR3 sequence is CAWSPTLNTEAFF. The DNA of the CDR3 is TGTGCCTGGAGTCCCACACTGAACACTGAAGCTTTCTTT. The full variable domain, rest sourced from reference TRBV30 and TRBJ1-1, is SQTIHQWPATLVQPVGSPLSLECTVEGTSNPNLYWYRQAAGRGLQLLFYSVGIGQISSEVPQNLSASRPQDRQFILSSKKLLLSDSGFYLCAWSPTLNTEAFFGQGTRLTVV.

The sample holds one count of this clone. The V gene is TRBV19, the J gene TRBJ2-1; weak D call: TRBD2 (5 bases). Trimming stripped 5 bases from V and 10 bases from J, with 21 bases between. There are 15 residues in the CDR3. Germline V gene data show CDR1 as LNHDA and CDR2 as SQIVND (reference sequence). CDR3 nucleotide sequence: TGTGCCAGTAGTCAAGGAGGAGCGGTGTCAGTGGAGCAGTTCTTC. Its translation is CASSQGGAVSVEQFF.

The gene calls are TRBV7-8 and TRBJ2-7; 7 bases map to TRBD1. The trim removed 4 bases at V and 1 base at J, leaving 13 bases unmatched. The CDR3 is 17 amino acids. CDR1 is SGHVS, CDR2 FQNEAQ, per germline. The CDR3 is CASSSVGQLADSYEQYF. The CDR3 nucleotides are TGTGCCAGCAGCTCCGTGGGACAGCTAGCCGATTCCTACGAGCAGTACTTC.

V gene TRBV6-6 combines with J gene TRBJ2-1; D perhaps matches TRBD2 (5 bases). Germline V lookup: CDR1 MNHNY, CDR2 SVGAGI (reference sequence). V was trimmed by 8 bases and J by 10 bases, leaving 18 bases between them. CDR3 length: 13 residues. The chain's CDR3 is CASSPLGVGEQFF. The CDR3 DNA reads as TGTGCCAGCTCCCCCCTGGGAGTTGGGGAGCAGTTCTTC.

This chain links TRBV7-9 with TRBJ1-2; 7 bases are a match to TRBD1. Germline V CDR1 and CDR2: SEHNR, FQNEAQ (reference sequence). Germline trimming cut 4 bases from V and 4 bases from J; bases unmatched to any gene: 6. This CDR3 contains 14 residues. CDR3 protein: CASSSTGFGYGYTF. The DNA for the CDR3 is TGTGCCAGCAGCTCGACAGGGTTCGGCTATGGCTACACCTTC.

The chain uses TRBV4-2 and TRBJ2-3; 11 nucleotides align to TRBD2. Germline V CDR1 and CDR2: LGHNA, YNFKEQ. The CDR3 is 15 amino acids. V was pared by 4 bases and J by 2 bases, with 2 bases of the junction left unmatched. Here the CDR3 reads CASSPSGGYTDTQYF. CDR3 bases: TGTGCCAGCAGCCCTAGCGGGGGGTACACAGATACGCAGTATTTT.

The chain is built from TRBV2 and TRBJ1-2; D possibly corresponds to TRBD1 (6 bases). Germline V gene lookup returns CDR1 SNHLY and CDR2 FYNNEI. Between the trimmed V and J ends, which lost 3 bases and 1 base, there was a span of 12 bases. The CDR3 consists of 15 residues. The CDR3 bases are TGTGCCAGCAGTGAGTTAGGGGGGGATAACTATGGCTACACCTTC. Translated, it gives CASSELGGDNYGYTF.

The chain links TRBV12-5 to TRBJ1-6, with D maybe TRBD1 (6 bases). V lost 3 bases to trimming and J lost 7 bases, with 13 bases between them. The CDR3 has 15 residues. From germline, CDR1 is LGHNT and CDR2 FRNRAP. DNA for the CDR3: TGTGCTAGTGGTTTAGTGACAGGTTTAAATTCACCCCTCCACTTT. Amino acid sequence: CASGLVTGLNSPLHF.

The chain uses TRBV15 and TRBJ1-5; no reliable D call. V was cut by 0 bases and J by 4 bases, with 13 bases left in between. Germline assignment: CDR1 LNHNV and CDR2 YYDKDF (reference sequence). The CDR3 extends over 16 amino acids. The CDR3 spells CATSRDLGYGNQPQHF. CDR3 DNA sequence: TGTGCCACCAGCAGAGATCTCGGGTACGGGAATCAGCCCCAGCATTTT.

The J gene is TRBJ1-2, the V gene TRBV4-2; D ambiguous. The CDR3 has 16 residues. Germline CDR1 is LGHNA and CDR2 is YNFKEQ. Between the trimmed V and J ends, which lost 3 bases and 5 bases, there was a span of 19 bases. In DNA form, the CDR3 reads TGTGCCAGCAGCCACCTACTGGGTCTAGGCGATTATGGCTACACCTTC. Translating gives CASSHLLGLGDYGYTF.

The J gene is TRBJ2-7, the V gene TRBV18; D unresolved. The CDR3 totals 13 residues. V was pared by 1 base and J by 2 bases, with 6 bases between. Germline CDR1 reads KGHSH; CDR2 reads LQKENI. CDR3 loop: CASSPRQTYEQYF. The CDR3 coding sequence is TGTGCCAGCTCACCACGACAAACCTACGAGCAGTACTTC.

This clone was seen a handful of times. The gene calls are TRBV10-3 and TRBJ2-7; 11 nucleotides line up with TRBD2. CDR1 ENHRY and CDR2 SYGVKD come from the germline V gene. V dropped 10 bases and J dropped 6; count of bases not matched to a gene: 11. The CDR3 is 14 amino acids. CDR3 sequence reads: CATSVQLAGGEQYF. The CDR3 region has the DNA TGTGCCACATCGGTGCAGCTAGCGGGAGGCGAGCAGTACTTC.

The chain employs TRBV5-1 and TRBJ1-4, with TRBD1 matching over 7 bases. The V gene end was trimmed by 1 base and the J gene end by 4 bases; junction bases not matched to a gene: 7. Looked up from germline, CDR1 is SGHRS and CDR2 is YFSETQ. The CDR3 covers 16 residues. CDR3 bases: TGCGCCAGCAGCTTGTCCCCGGGACAGATTAATGAAAAACTGTTTTTT. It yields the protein CASSLSPGQINEKLFF.

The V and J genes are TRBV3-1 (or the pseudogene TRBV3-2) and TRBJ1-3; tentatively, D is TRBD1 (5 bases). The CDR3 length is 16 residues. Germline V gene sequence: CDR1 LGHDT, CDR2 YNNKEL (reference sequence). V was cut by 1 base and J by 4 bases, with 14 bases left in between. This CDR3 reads CASSQGTRATGNTIYF. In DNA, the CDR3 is TGTGCCAGCAGCCAAGGGACACGGGCGACGGGAAACACCATATATTTT.

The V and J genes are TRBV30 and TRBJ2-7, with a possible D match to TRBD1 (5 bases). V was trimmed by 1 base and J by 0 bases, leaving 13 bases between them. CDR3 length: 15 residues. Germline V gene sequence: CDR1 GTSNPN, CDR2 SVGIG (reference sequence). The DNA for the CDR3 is TGTGCCTGGAGTGCACAGGAGCATGGCTCCTACGAGCAGTACTTC. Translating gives CAWSAQEHGSYEQYF.